This T cell receptor (beta chain) was sequenced during a study of OX40 agonist ivuxolimab in advanced cancers. Overall study: The patients received agonistic anti-OX40 (CD134) antibody ivuxolimab. Patients were treated with intravenous ivuxolimab, dosed at 0.01 to 10 mg/kg and infused every 2 weeks. Age averaged around 60 years (range about 20 to 80), and about 86% were male.

The repertoire was sequenced with immunoSEQ multiplex PCR; TCRdb's copy has only in-frame clones and lacks some. The sample contains roughly 80,000 clones, around 90% of which appear only once. Trimming removed 4 bases at V and 1 base at J, with 10 bases between. The germline gives CDR1 SGHTA, CDR2 FQGNSA. The CDR3 consists of 14 residues. Source: CD4+ or CD8+ T cells sorted from blood, taken in a trial of the OX40 agonist ivuxolimab. The V gene is TRBV7-2, the J gene TRBJ1-1, with a tentative D call TRBD1 (5 bases). This receptor was identified in an adult with an advanced solid tumor such as melanoma, head and neck, liver or kidney cancer. The CDR3 here is CASSSGPSNTEAFF. In DNA form, the CDR3 reads TGTGCCAGCAGCTCGGGACCGTCGAACACTGAAGCTTTCTTT.